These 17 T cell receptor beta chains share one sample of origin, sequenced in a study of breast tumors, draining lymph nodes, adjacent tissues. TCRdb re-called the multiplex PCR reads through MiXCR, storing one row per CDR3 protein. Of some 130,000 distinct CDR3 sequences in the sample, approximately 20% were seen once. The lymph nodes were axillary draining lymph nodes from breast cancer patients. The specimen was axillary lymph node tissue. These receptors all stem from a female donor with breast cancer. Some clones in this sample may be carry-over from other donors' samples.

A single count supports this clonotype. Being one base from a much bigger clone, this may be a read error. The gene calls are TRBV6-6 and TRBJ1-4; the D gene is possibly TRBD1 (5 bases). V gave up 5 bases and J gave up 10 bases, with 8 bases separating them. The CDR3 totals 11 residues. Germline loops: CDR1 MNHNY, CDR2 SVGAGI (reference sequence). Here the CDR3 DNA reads TGTGCCAGCAGTGGAGGGGTAAAACTGTTTTTT. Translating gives CASSGGVKLFF.

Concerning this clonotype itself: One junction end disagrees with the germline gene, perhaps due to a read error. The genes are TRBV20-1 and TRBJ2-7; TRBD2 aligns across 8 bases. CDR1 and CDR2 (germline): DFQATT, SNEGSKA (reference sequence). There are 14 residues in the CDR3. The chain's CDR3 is CGAPYDSGAYEQYF. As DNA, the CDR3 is TGCGGTGCCCCCTATGATAGCGGGGCCTACGAGCAGTACTTC.

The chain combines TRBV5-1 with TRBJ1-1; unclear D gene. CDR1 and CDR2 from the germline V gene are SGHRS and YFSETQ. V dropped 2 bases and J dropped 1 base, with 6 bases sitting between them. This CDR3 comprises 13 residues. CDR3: CASSFGTNTEAFF. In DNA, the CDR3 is TGCGCCAGCAGCTTCGGCACGAACACTGAAGCTTTCTTT.

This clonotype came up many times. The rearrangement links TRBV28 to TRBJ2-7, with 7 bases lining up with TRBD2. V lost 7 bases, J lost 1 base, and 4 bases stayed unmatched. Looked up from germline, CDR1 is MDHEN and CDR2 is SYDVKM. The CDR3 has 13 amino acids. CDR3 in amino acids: CASIMRGSYEQYF. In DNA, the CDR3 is TGTGCCAGCATCATGCGGGGGTCCTACGAGCAGTACTTC.

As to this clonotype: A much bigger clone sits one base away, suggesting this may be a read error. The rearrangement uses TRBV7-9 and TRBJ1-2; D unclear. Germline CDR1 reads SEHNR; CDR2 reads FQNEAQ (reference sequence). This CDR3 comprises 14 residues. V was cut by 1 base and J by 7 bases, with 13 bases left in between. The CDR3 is CASSLGVGEVGYTF. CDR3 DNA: TGTGCCAGCAGCTTAGGGGTGGGAGAGGTTGGCTACACCTTC.

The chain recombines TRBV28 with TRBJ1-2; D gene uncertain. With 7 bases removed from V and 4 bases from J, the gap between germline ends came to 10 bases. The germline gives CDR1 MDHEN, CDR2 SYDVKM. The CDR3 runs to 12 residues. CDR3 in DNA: TGTGCCAGCACCCAGGATGTCTATGGCTACACCTTC. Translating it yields CASTQDVYGYTF.

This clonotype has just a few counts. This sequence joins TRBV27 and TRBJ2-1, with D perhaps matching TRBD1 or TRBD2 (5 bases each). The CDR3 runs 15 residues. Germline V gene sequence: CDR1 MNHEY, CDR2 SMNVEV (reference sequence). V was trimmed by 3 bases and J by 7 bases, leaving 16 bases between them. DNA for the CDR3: TGTGCCAGCAGTTTTGTGGACACCAGAGGGAATGAGCAGTTCTTC. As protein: CASSFVDTRGNEQFF.

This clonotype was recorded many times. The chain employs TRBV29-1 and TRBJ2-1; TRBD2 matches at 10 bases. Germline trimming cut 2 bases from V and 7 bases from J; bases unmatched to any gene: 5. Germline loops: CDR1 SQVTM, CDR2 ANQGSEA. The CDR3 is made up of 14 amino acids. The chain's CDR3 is CSVERLAGVNEQFF. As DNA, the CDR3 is TGCAGCGTTGAACGCCTAGCGGGGGTTAATGAGCAGTTCTTC.

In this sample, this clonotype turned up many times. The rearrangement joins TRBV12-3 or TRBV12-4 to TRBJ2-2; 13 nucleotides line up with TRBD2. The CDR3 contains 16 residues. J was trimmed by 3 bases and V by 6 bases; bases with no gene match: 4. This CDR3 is CASSPGLAGHTGELFF. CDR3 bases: TGTGCCAGCAGCCCGGGACTAGCGGGACACACCGGGGAGCTGTTTTTT.

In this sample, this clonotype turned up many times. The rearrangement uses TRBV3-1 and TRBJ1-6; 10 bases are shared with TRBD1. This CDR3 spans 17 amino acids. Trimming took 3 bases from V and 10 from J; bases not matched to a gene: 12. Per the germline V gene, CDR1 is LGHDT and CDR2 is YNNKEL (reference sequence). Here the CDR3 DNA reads TGTGCCAGCAGCCAGTACCACGGGACAGGGGTCAGATCACCCCTCCACTTT. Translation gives CASSQYHGTGVRSPLHF. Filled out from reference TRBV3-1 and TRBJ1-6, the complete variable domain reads DTAVSQTPKYLVTQMGNDKSIKCEQNLGHDTMYWYKQDSKKFLKIMFSYNNKELIINETVPNRFSPKSPDKAHLNLHINSLELGDSAVYFCASSQYHGTGVRSPLHFGNGTRLTVT.

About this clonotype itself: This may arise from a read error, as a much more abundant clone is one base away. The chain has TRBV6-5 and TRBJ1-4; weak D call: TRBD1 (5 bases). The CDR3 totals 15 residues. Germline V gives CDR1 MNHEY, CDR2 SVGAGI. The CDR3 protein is CASSWGPSTNKKLFF. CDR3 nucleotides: TGTGCCAGCAGTTGGGGACCTTCAACTAATAAAAAACTGTTTTTT.

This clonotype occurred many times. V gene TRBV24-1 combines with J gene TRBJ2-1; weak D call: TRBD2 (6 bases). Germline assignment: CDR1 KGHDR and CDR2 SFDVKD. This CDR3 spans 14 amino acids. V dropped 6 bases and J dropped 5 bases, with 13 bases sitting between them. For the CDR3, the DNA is TGTGCCACCAGTTTGGGGAGGAGAGACAATGAGCAGTTCTTC. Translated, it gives CATSLGRRDNEQFF.

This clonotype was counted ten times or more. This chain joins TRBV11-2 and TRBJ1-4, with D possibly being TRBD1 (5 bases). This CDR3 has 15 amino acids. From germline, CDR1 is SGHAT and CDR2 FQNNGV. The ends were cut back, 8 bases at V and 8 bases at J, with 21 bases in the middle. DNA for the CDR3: TGTGCCAGCGCACCCCGGGTCCAGGGAAACGAAAAACTGTTTTTT. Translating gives CASAPRVQGNEKLFF.

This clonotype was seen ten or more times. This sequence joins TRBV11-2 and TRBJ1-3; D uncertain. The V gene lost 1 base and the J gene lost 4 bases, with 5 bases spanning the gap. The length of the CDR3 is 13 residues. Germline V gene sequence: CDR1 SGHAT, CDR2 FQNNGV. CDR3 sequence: CASSLGPGNTIYF. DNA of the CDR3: TGTGCCAGCAGCTTAGGTCCCGGAAACACCATATATTTT.

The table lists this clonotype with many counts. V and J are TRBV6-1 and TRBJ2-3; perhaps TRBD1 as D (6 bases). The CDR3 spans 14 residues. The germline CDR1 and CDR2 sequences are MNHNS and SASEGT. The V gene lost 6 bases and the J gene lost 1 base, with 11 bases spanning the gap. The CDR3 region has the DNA TGTGCCAGCAGCCCAGGGGATCGCACAGATACGCAGTATTTT. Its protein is CASSPGDRTDTQYF.

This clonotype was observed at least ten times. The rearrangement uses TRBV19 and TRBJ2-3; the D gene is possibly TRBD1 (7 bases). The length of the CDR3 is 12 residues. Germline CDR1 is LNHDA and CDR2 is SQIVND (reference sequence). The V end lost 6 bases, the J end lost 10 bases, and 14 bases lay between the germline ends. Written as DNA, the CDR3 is TGTGCCAGTAGCCAGGGGGGCGCATCGCAGTATTTT. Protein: CASSQGGASQYF.

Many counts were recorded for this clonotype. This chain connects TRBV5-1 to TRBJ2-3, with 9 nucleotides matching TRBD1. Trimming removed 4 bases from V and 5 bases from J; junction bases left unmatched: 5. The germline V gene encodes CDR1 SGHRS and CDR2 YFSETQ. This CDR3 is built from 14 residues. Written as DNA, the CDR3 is TGCGCCAGCAGCCGACAGGGGGAAATAGATACGCAGTATTTT. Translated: CASSRQGEIDTQYF.